The T cell receptor beta chain described here comes from a study of tissue T cells after allogeneic stem cell transplantation. The method was immunoSEQ multiplex PCR; TCRdb's version includes in-frame clones alone and lacks a portion of them. The table shows some 5,000 clones, with around 30% occurring only once. Findings of the study overall: In patients and mice, blood and spleen missed much of tissue repertoire. Within patients, tissue anatomy strongly shaped TCR repertoire composition. Sampling depth was limited, and the cohort was small and clinically varied.

Details on this clone: Its antigen is not identified. Genes and germline are mouse. The CDR3 end lies 1 residue beyond the end of the read and is filled in from the germline J gene.

The germline CDR1 and CDR2 sequences are NNHNN and SYGAGS (reference sequence). Trimming left V 2 bases short and J 4 bases short, with 9 bases between. This CDR3 has 13 amino acids. The time point was: mouse harvest day 14 after allogeneic transplant. Mouse grafts combined 10^7 T-cell-depleted bone marrow cells with 10^6 splenic CD5+ T cells. This mouse GVHD model was MHC-mismatched B6 to BALB/c, profiled day 7 or 14. The source material was skin. The chain links TRBV13-2 to TRBJ1-1; D perhaps matches TRBD1 (5 bases). This receptor was obtained from a female BALB/c mouse given C57BL/6 T cells with graft-versus-host disease after an allogeneic hematopoietic cell transplant. The part of the CDR3 DNA that was read is TGTGCCAGCGGTGACCCGGGACCCACAGAAGTCTTC. It encodes CASGDPGPTEVF. The CDR3 reads in full as CASGDPGPTEVFF.